This TCR beta chain is drawn from a study of T-cell memory formation after mild COVID-19. Turning to the study itself: For the most part, TCR clusters were specific to one donor.

The TCR alpha and TCR beta cDNA libraries, bearing sample barcodes and UMIs, were generated by 5'RACE using constant-segment primers. TCRdb redid the calling of the 5' RACE reads with MiXCR, one entry per CDR3 protein. The data show hundreds of thousands of distinct CDR3 sequences, 15% to 20% seen once. This clonotype was recorded a few times. Its specificity is unknown. The V and J ends lost 4 bases and 5 bases respectively, with 17 bases between them. Germline V lookup: CDR1 SGHTA, CDR2 FQGNSA. CDR3 length: 15 amino acids. Study-level findings and limits: Clones shrinking between day 15 and 85 showed a balanced CD4/CD8 split, and those that grew later tilted toward CD4+. CD4+ contracting clones were mainly CM and EM; CD8+ ones, EMRA.

This receptor was taken from a man aged 18 to 29 who had mild COVID-19 (a few samples of this study predate the infection). Cell type and time point are not known. The chain couples TRBV7-2 to TRBJ2-5, with D perhaps assigned TRBD1 or TRBD2 (5 bases each). Sequencing used PBMCs or a T cell subset sorted from them (not recorded which). The CDR3 is CASSYDPGGWETQYF. In DNA form, the CDR3 reads TGTGCCAGCAGCTATGATCCTGGGGGTTGGGAGACCCAGTACTTC.